These 31 T cell receptor beta chains originate from one sample sequenced in a study of cytomegalovirus exposure and HLA in healthy donors. The PCR made use of 60 Vbeta and 13 Jbeta primers. Profiled with immunoSEQ multiplex PCR; TCRdb holds only in-frame clones, not every one. This sample has 120,000 to 150,000 clones, with 73% found just once. The sequencing input was PBMCs. The source of these receptors is a middle-aged woman in good health and CMV-seronegative.

The V call is TRBV2, the J call TRBJ2-5, with TRBD2 matching 9 bases. The CDR3 runs to 17 residues. The J segment lost 3 bases and the V segment lost 6 bases, leaving 14 bases of the junction unmatched. The germline CDR1 and CDR2 sequences are SNHLY and FYNNEI. Here the CDR3 reads CASSRGPLAGPEETQYF. The CDR3 nucleotides read TGTGCCAGCAGCCGGGGCCCTCTAGCGGGGCCCGAAGAGACCCAGTACTTC.

The chain employs TRBV28 and TRBJ1-6; the D gene is possibly TRBD1 (5 bases). Germline V gene sequence: CDR1 MDHEN, CDR2 SYDVKM. The CDR3 length is 15 residues. The V and J ends lost 4 bases and 5 bases respectively, with 12 bases between them. The CDR3 sequence: CASSSLAGDNSPLHF. The CDR3 region has the DNA TGTGCCAGCAGTTCCCTGGCGGGGGATAATTCACCCCTCCACTTT.

This clone was observed a handful of times. V and J are TRBV6-4 and TRBJ1-2; possibly TRBD1 for D (5 bases). V lost 7 bases and J lost 4, with 22 bases in between. Germline loops: CDR1 MRHNA, CDR2 SNTAGT. This CDR3 spans 16 amino acids. In nucleotides, the CDR3 is TGTGCCAGCAAGGACATAGGAGGGGCAAAGGGCTATGGCTACACCTTC. Encoded protein: CASKDIGGAKGYGYTF.

The gene calls are TRBV4-2 and TRBJ1-1; D is unclear. Germline V CDR1 and CDR2: LGHNA, YNFKEQ. CDR3 length equals 14 residues. V dropped 3 bases and J dropped 2 bases, with 10 bases sitting between them. The CDR3 DNA is TGTGCCAGCAGCCACCGGGGTACTAACACTGAAGCTTTCTTT. Its protein is CASSHRGTNTEAFF.

The chain combines TRBV5-1 with TRBJ1-6; 7 nucleotides align to TRBD1. After removal of 0 bases from V and 9 bases from J, the junction contained 6 bases not matched to a gene. The CDR3 spans 15 residues. Per germline, CDR1 SGHRS and CDR2 YFSETQ. CDR3 protein: CASSLGQGEGSPLHF. The CDR3 DNA is TGCGCCAGCAGCTTGGGTCAGGGGGAAGGTTCACCCCTCCACTTT. Filled out from reference TRBV5-1 and TRBJ1-6, the complete variable domain reads KAGVTQTPRYLIKTRGQQVTLSCSPISGHRSVSWYQQTPGQGLQFLFEYFSETQRNKGNFPGRFSGRQFSNSRSEMNVSTLELGDSALYLCASSLGQGEGSPLHFGNGTRLTVT.

This clone was seen once. V usage is TRBV7-9 and J usage is TRBJ2-5; D gene ambiguous. The CDR3 is 14 amino acids. Germline values: CDR1 SEHNR, CDR2 FQNEAQ (reference sequence). V was cut by 4 bases and J by 1 base, with 10 bases left in between. The CDR3 is CASSSYGPQETQYF. For the CDR3, the DNA is TGTGCCAGCAGCTCGTATGGGCCCCAAGAGACCCAGTACTTC.

The chain is built from TRBV7-2 and TRBJ2-1, with 7 bases matching TRBD1. The CDR3 consists of 15 residues. Germline CDR1 reads SGHTA; CDR2 reads FQGNSA. The V gene end was trimmed by 5 bases and the J gene end by 4 bases; junction bases not matched to a gene: 8. The CDR3 DNA follows: TGTGCCAGCAGCCCCGACAGGGACCTATACAATGAGCAGTTCTTC. Residues: CASSPDRDLYNEQFF.

The chain uses TRBV6-6 and TRBJ2-3; D is perhaps TRBD2 (5 bases). The V end was cut by 7 bases, the J end by 0 bases, with 14 bases between. CDR3 length equals 15 residues. Per the germline V gene, CDR1 is MNHNY and CDR2 is SVGAGI (reference sequence). The CDR3 loop reads CASTPTEGSTDTQYF. For the CDR3, the DNA is TGTGCCAGCACTCCTACTGAGGGAAGCACAGATACGCAGTATTTT.

CDR3 sequence (DNA): TGTGCCAGCAGCGCGACTAGCGGCCTCTACAATGAGCAGTTCTTC. Translated: CASSATSGLYNEQFF. The V and J genes are TRBV9 and TRBJ2-1; the match to TRBD2 covers 9 bases. With 3 bases clipped from V and 3 bases from J, the junction kept 4 bases outside the gene matches. Looked up from germline, CDR1 is SGDLS and CDR2 is YYNGEE. CDR3 size: 15 residues. The full variable domain, rest sourced from reference TRBV9 and TRBJ2-1, is DSGVTQTPKHLITATGQRVTLRCSPRSGDLSVYWYQQSLDQGLQFLIQYYNGEERAKGNILERFSAQQFPDLHSELNLSSLELGDSALYFCASSATSGLYNEQFFGPGTRLTVL.

CDR3 in amino acids: CASRGGLAGLKELFF. CDR3 bases: TGTGCCAGCAGGGGGGGACTAGCGGGGCTGAAGGAGCTGTTTTTT. The chain recombines TRBV28 with TRBJ2-2, with TRBD2 matching over 13 bases. Trimming cost V 6 bases and J 10 bases; bases outside gene matches: 8. The CDR3 loop spans 15 amino acids. CDR1 and CDR2 from the germline V gene are MDHEN and SYDVKM.

Concerning this clone: Other nucleotide sequences in the sample specify the same CDR3. This chain connects TRBV4-1 to TRBJ1-3, with D possibly TRBD1 on 5 matching bases. The ends were cut back, 1 base at V and 2 bases at J, with 9 bases in the middle. This CDR3 has 15 residues. In germline, CDR1 is MGHRA, CDR2 YSYEKL. The CDR3 here is CASSQVETAGNTIYF. CDR3 bases: TGCGCCAGCAGCCAAGTAGAGACAGCTGGAAACACCATATATTTT.

The rearrangement links TRBV6-1 to TRBJ2-5; D uncertain. TRBJ2-7 explains the end of the DNA better; the J call may be wrong. This CDR3 is 13 amino acids long. CDR1 is MNHNS, CDR2 SASEGT, per germline. The CDR3 coding sequence is TGTGCCAGCAGCCAAAATGTCCCCTACGAGCAGTACTTC. Translating it yields CASSQNVPYEQYF.

The chain combines TRBV5-6 with TRBJ1-5; 9 bases agree with TRBD1. The CDR3 runs to 14 residues. Germline V gene sequence: CDR1 SGHDT, CDR2 YYEEEE. V gave up 0 bases and J gave up 5 bases; unmatched junction bases: 0. CDR3 bases: TGTGCCAGCAGCTTGGGACAGGGGGATCAGCCCCAGCATTTT. Protein product: CASSLGQGDQPQHF.

Regarding this clone: Germline is not matched at one junction end, which may reflect a read error. The V and J genes are TRBV7-9 and TRBJ2-2, with D perhaps TRBD1 (5 bases). Germline V lookup: CDR1 SEHNR, CDR2 FQNEAQ (reference sequence). There are 16 residues in the CDR3. The CDR3 coding sequence is TGTGCCAGCAGCCGTAGCCCAGGGATGAACACCAGGGAGCTGTTTTTT. Amino acid sequence: CASSRSPGMNTRELFF.

The chain employs TRBV28 and TRBJ1-3, with D perhaps matching TRBD1 (5 bases). Germline CDR1 and CDR2: MDHEN and SYDVKM. The CDR3 loop spans 13 amino acids. The ends were cut back, 8 bases at V and 8 bases at J, with 16 bases in the middle. CDR3 region: CASVAPQGYTIYF. The CDR3 DNA is TGTGCCAGCGTCGCACCTCAGGGTTACACCATATATTTT.

V and J are TRBV11-1 and TRBJ1-6, with TRBD1 identical over 8 bases. Germline lookup yields CDR1 SGHAT and CDR2 FQDESV (reference sequence). J was trimmed by 12 bases and V by 1 base; bases with no gene match: 11. The CDR3 extends over 16 amino acids. The CDR3 protein is CASSLVGGQAVGPLHF. Here the CDR3 DNA reads TGTGCCAGCAGCTTAGTAGGGGGACAGGCGGTTGGACCCCTCCACTTT.

This clone came up once. The chain recombines TRBV4-1 with TRBJ1-2, with D possibly being TRBD1 (6 bases). V was cut by 3 bases and J by 2 bases, with 16 bases left in between. The CDR3 extends over 16 amino acids. Germline CDR1 is MGHRA and CDR2 is YSYEKL. CDR3: CASSQDSGRGNYGYTF. The DNA of the CDR3 is TGCGCCAGCAGCCAGGATTCGGGTAGGGGGAACTATGGCTACACCTTC.

This clone appeared once. The chain uses TRBV2 and TRBJ1-2, with no clear D. This CDR3 region has 15 residues. V gave up 2 bases and J gave up 0 bases, with 10 bases separating them. In germline, CDR1 is SNHLY, CDR2 FYNNEI. CDR3 sequence reads: CASSEQAITNYGYTF. The CDR3 nucleotides are TGTGCCAGCAGTGAACAGGCTATTACTAACTATGGCTACACCTTC.

This chain connects TRBV28 to TRBJ2-5; TRBD1 matches at 8 bases. Germline CDR1 reads MDHEN; CDR2 reads SYDVKM. The J segment lost 5 bases and the V segment lost 6 bases, leaving 17 bases of the junction unmatched. The CDR3 spans 17 residues. In DNA form, the CDR3 reads TGTGCCAGCAGCCTAGATTTCCCAGGACAGGGAAGGGAGACCCAGTACTTC. It specifies CASSLDFPGQGRETQYF.

V is TRBV7-8 and J is TRBJ2-7; 8 nucleotides agree with TRBD1. Germline V gene lookup returns CDR1 SGHVS and CDR2 FQNEAQ. The CDR3 consists of 14 residues. The J segment lost 2 bases and the V segment lost 5 bases, leaving 5 bases of the junction unmatched. The CDR3: CASSPNRGAYEQYV. Here the CDR3 DNA reads TGTGCCAGCAGCCCGAACAGGGGGGCCTACGAGCAGTACGTC.

The chain couples TRBV7-2 to TRBJ1-2; 8 positions agree with TRBD1. The CDR3 runs 15 residues. The trim removed 3 bases at V and 5 bases at J, leaving 8 bases unmatched. Germline V gene sequence: CDR1 SGHTA, CDR2 FQGNSA. CDR3 residues: CASSLPWTGSYGYTF. CDR3 DNA sequence: TGTGCCAGCAGCTTGCCATGGACAGGGAGTTATGGCTACACCTTC.

The chain combines TRBV6-1 with TRBJ1-1; D perhaps matches TRBD1 (5 bases). The CDR3 runs to 12 residues. The germline V gene has CDR1 MNHNS and CDR2 SASEGT. Between the trimmed V and J ends, which lost 11 bases and 5 bases, there was a span of 15 bases. The CDR3 is CAAKTTDTEAFF. The CDR3 DNA reads TGTGCCGCAAAGACGACAGATACTGAAGCTTTCTTT.

V gene TRBV12-5 combines with J gene TRBJ1-1; D might be TRBD1 (6 bases). This CDR3 has 15 residues. The germline V gene encodes CDR1 LGHNT and CDR2 FRNRAP. The V end lost 4 bases, the J end lost 3 bases, and 15 bases lay between the germline ends. The CDR3 reads CASGSRGGADTEAFF. The CDR3 region has the DNA TGTGCTAGTGGTTCCAGGGGAGGGGCCGACACTGAAGCTTTCTTT.

The gene calls are TRBV7-2 and TRBJ1-2; D not resolved. Germline V lookup: CDR1 SGHTA, CDR2 FQGNSA. Trimming removed 2 bases at V and 6 bases at J, with 10 bases between. This CDR3 contains 13 residues. CDR3 protein: CASSLQSEDGYTF. CDR3 DNA: TGTGCCAGCAGCTTACAGTCGGAGGATGGCTACACCTTC.

The genes are TRBV7-9 and TRBJ2-1, with a tentative D call TRBD1 (7 bases). Germline CDR1 and CDR2: SEHNR and FQNEAQ (reference sequence). The CDR3 spans 17 residues. V shed 5 bases and J shed 4 bases, with 21 bases lying between them. The CDR3 DNA sequence: TGTGCCAGCAGCCCCAAATCCCAGGGGGGCATTTACAATGAGCAGTTCTTC. Encoded protein: CASSPKSQGGIYNEQFF. The variable domain in full, completed from reference TRBV7-9 and TRBJ2-1, reads DTGVSQNPRHKITKRGQNVTFRCDPISEHNRLYWYRQTLGQGPEFLTYFQNEAQLEKSRLLSDRFSAERPKGSFSTLEIQRTEQGDSAMYLCASSPKSQGGIYNEQFFGPGTRLTVL.

CDR3 nucleotides: TGCGCCAGCAGCTTTTCCGGTGGAGAGACCCAGTACTTC. Amino acids: CASSFSGGETQYF. This sequence joins TRBV5-1 and TRBJ2-5, with D unclear. Looked up from germline, CDR1 is SGHRS and CDR2 is YFSETQ. Trimming cost V 2 bases and J 4 bases, with 9 bases left between them. The CDR3 is 13 amino acids.

V usage is TRBV29-1 and J usage is TRBJ2-5; 10 bases align to TRBD2. The CDR3 sequence is 17 residues long. Germline trimming cut 3 bases from V and 0 bases from J; bases unmatched to any gene: 10. CDR1 SQVTM and CDR2 ANQGSEA come from the germline V gene. This CDR3 is CSVDGGTSELYQETQYF. In nucleotides, the CDR3 is TGCAGCGTTGATGGCGGGACTAGCGAGTTGTACCAAGAGACCCAGTACTTC.

The chain joins TRBV23-1 to TRBJ1-2, with D possibly TRBD1 on 5 matching bases. TRBV23-1 is given ORF status, its function remaining uncertain. This CDR3 contains 19 residues. V shed 2 bases and J shed 1 base, with 23 bases lying between them. CDR3 sequence reads: CASSQPYDRPFPLNYGYTF. The CDR3 DNA is TGCGCCAGCAGTCAACCATACGACAGACCTTTCCCCCTTAACTATGGCTACACCTTC.

The chain links TRBV5-4 to TRBJ2-1; 9 bases align to TRBD1. This CDR3 region has 14 residues. Looked up from germline, CDR1 is SGHNT and CDR2 is YYREEE (reference sequence). Trimming removed 7 bases from V and 7 bases from J; junction bases left unmatched: 9. CDR3 loop: CASAVQGAGNEQFF. As DNA, the CDR3 is TGTGCCAGCGCTGTACAGGGGGCTGGGAATGAGCAGTTCTTC.

The rearrangement uses TRBV29-1 and TRBJ2-3; possibly TRBD2 for D (5 bases). This CDR3 is built from 10 residues. Germline loops: CDR1 SQVTM, CDR2 ANQGSEA. Trimming cost V 4 bases and J 10 bases, with 9 bases left between them. CDR3 sequence (DNA): TGCAGCGTTGCCCCGGAGGCGCAGTATTTT. It translates to CSVAPEAQYF.

CDR3: CASSLGTSSYNSPLHF. CDR3 nucleotides: TGTGCCAGCAGCTTAGGCACGAGCTCCTATAATTCACCCCTCCACTTT. The V gene is TRBV7-2, the J gene TRBJ1-6; D is undetermined. Germline V gene lookup returns CDR1 SGHTA and CDR2 FQGNSA. The CDR3 runs 16 residues. V was cut by 1 base and J by 0 bases, with 7 bases left in between.